In this sample, the clone carrying this T cell receptor beta chain turned up a few times. Original analysis: The assay estimated nucleated cells by amplifying reference gene primers. Clones were read by immunoSEQ multiplex PCR, and TCRdb kept only the in-frame ones, dropping some. V and J calls and clone size are copied from that table; D and trimming were computed from the DNA. The sample lists around 140,000 clones, over 75% occurring once. CDR1 and CDR2 (germline): MDHEN, SYDVKM. The length of the CDR3 is 14 residues. After removal of 3 bases from V and 12 bases from J, the junction contained 11 bases not matched to a gene. The sample originates from a study of blood T cell repertoires in COVID-19.

The chain employs TRBV28 and TRBJ1-1, with 9 nucleotides matching TRBD1. This TCR was sampled from a man aged 65 to 79 with acute or convalescent COVID-19. The sequencing input was peripheral blood. The CDR3: CASSFPDADRGTFF. CDR3 DNA sequence: TGTGCCAGCAGTTTCCCTGATGCCGACAGGGGGACTTTCTTT.